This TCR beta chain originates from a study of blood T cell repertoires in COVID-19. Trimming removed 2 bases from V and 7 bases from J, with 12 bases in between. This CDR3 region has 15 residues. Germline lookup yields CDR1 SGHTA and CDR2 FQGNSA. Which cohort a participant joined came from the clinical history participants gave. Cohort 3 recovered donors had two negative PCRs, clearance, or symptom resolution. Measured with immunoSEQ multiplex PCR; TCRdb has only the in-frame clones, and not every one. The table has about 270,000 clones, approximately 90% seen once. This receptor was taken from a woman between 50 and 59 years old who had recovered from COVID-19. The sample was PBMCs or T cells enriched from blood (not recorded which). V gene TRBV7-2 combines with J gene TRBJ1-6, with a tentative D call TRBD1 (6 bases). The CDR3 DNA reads TGTGCCAGCAGCTTACTGGGACAAATAAATTCACCCCTCCACTTT. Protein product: CASSLLGQINSPLHF.